This record looks at one T cell receptor beta chain sequence and its context. The data originate from a study of T cell responses to AZD1222 COVID-19 vaccine. CDR3 length: 14 residues. The germline V gene encodes CDR1 ENHRY and CDR2 SYGVKD. V was clipped by 6 bases and J by 8 bases; unmatched bases: 5. Profiling relied on immunoSEQ multiplex PCR, and the TCRdb table lists in-frame clones only, not all of them. This repertoire shows around 170,000 clones, around nine tenths found once; its top ten account for around 10%. The clonotype comes from an adult who received the AZD1222 COVID-19 vaccine. The input for sequencing was peripheral blood, taken 28 days after the second AZD1222 dose. The chain joins TRBV10-3 to TRBJ1-6; 9 nucleotides align to TRBD1. The chain's CDR3 is CAISETGGDSPLHF. The CDR3 DNA reads TGTGCCATCAGCGAAACAGGGGGCGATTCACCCCTCCACTTT.